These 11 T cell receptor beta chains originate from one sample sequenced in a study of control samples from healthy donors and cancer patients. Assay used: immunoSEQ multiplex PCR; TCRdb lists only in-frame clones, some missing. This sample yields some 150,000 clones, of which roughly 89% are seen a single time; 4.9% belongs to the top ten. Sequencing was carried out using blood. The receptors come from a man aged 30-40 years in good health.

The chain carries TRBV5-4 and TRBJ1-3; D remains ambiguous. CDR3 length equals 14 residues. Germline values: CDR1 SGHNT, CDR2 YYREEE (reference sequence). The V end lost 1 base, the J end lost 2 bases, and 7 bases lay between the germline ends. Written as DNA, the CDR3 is TGTGCCAGCAGCTTGACACCGACTGGAAACACCATATATTTT. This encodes CASSLTPTGNTIYF.

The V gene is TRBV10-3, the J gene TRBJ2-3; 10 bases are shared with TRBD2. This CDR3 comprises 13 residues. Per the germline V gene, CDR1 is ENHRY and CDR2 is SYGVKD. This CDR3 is CASSGGASDTQYF. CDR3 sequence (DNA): TGTGCAAGCAGCGGGGGGGCGTCAGATACGCAGTATTTT.

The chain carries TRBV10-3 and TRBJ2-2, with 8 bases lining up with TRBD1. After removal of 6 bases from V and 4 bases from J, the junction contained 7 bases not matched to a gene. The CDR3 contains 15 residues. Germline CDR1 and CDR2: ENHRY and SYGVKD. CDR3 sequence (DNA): TGTGCCATCAGGTTCCAGGGGGCGGGCACCGGGGAGCTGTTTTTT. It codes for CAIRFQGAGTGELFF.

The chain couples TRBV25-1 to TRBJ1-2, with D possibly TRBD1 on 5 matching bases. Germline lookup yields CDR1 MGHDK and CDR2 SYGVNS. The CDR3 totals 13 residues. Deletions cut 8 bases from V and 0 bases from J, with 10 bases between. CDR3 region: CASSFRANYGYTF. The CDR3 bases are TGTGCCAGCTCCTTCAGGGCTAACTATGGCTACACCTTC.

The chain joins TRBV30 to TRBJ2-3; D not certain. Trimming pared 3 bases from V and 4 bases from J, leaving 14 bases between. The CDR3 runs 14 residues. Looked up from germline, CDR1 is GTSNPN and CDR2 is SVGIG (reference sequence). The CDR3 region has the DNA TGTGCCTGGAGACTCCCCCCGAATTCAGATACGCAGTATTTT. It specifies CAWRLPPNSDTQYF. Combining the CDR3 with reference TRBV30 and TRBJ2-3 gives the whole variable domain SQTIHQWPATLVQPVGSPLSLECTVEGTSNPNLYWYRQAAGRGLQLLFYSVGIGQISSEVPQNLSASRPQDRQFILSSKKLLLSDSGFYLCAWRLPPNSDTQYFGPGTRLTVL.

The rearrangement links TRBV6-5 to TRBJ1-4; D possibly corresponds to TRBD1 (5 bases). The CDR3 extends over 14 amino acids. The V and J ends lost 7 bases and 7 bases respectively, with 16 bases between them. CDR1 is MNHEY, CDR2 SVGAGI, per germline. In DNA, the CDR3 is TGTGCCAGCAAAAAGGGGCTGGGAAGTGAAAAACTGTTTTTT. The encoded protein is CASKKGLGSEKLFF.

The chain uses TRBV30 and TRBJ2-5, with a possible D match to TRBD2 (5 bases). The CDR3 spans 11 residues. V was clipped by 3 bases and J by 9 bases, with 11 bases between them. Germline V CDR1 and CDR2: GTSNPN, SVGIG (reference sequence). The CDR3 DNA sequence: TGTGCCTGGAGGGAGGAGGCGGCCCAGTACTTC. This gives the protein CAWREEAAQYF.

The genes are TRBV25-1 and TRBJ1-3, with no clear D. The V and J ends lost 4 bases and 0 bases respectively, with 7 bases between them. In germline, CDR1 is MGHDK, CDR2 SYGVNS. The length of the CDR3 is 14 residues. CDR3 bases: TGTGCCAGCAGTGGGGATGTCTCTGGAAACACCATATATTTT. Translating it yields CASSGDVSGNTIYF.

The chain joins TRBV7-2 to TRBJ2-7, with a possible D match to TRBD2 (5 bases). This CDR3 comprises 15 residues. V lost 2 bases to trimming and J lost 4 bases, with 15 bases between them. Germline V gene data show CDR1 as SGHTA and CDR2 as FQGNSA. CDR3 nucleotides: TGTGCCAGCAGCTTATGGGTAGCGAGTATATACGAGCAGTACTTC. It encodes CASSLWVASIYEQYF.

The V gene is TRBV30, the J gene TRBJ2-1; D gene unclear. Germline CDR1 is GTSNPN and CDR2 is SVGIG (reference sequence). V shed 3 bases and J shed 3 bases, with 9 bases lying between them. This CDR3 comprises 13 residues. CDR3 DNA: TGTGCCTGGAGCGAAGGAGTCTACAATGAGCAGTTCTTC. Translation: CAWSEGVYNEQFF.

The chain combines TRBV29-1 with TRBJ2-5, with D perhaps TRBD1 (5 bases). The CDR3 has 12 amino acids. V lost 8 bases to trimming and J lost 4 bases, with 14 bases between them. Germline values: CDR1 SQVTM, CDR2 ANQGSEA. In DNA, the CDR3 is TGCAGCTCTGTCGGCCAGGGAGAGACCCAGTACTTC. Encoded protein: CSSVGQGETQYF.